These 14 T cell receptor beta chains were sequenced from one sample in a study of cytomegalovirus exposure and HLA in healthy donors. The PCR ran on 60 Vbeta and 13 Jbeta primers. Generated by immunoSEQ multiplex PCR, the TCRdb table keeps only in-frame clones and is missing some. There are about 190,000 clones in the sample; 65% to 90% occur only once, and roughly 6.3% lies in the top ten. The sequencing input was PBMCs. All receptors come from a man in his forties or fifties in good health and CMV-seropositive.

The chain is built from TRBV6-5 and TRBJ1-2; maybe TRBD1 (5 bases). Per germline, CDR1 MNHEY and CDR2 SVGAGI. The CDR3 extends over 16 amino acids. V shed 2 bases and J shed 4 bases, with 17 bases lying between them. The DNA of the CDR3 is TGTGCCAGCAGTTACCACTCCGACAGTGTATCCTATGGCTACACCTTC. Its protein is CASSYHSDSVSYGYTF.

The J gene is TRBJ2-3, the V gene TRBV7-3, with D uncertain. The CDR3 spans 13 residues. Trimming removed 1 base from V and 4 bases from J, with 6 bases in between. Germline V lookup: CDR1 SGHTA, CDR2 FQGTGA. The CDR3 bases are TGTGCCAGCAGCTTAAGAGTGCCAGATACGCAGTATTTT. Its protein is CASSLRVPDTQYF. Filled out from reference TRBV7-3 and TRBJ2-3, the complete variable domain reads GAGVSQTPSNKVTEKGKYVELRCDPISGHTALYWYRQSLGQGPEFLIYFQGTGAADDSGLPNDRFFAVRPEGSVSTLKIQRTERGDSAVYLCASSLRVPDTQYFGPGTRLTVL.

The chain is built from TRBV7-9 and TRBJ2-2; TRBD2 is a possible D gene (5 bases). With 2 bases removed from V and 7 bases from J, the gap between germline ends came to 8 bases. Germline CDR1 and CDR2: SEHNR and FQNEAQ (reference sequence). The CDR3 sequence is 13 residues long. In DNA form, the CDR3 reads TGTGCCAGCAGCTTACCGGGGATCGGGGAGCTGTTTTTT. Its protein product is CASSLPGIGELFF.

J is TRBJ1-4 and V is TRBV2; 8 bases match TRBD1. CDR1 and CDR2 (germline): SNHLY, FYNNEI. The CDR3 runs 14 residues. After removal of 5 bases from V and 7 bases from J, the junction contained 6 bases not matched to a gene. In nucleotides, the CDR3 is TGTGCCAGCAGTTTACAGGGGGGTATTGAAAAACTGTTTTTT. Protein sequence: CASSLQGGIEKLFF. The variable domain in full, with the rest retrieved from reference TRBV2 and TRBJ1-4, is EPEVTQTPSHQVTQMGQEVILRCVPISNHLYFYWYRQILGQKVEFLVSFYNNEISEKSEIFDDQFSVERPDGSNFTLKIRSTKLEDSAMYFCASSLQGGIEKLFFGSGTQLSVL.

The rearrangement links TRBV7-2 to TRBJ2-5, with 8 bases identical to TRBD2. CDR3 length: 15 residues. Germline V gives CDR1 SGHTA, CDR2 FQGNSA. The trim removed 7 bases at V and 5 bases at J, leaving 12 bases unmatched. CDR3 region: CASTPSGGAIETQYF. DNA of the CDR3: TGTGCCAGCACCCCGTCCGGGGGGGCGATCGAGACCCAGTACTTC.

V and J are TRBV14 and TRBJ1-5, with D maybe TRBD1 (5 bases). The CDR3 sequence is 15 residues long. V was trimmed by 5 bases and J by 7 bases, leaving 18 bases between them. CDR1 is SGHDN and CDR2 is FVKESK in the germline V gene. The DNA of the CDR3 is TGTGCCAGCAGCGACCACGAGAATCGGGGGCAGCCCCAGCATTTT. Its protein product is CASSDHENRGQPQHF.

The rearrangement uses TRBV28 and TRBJ1-2, with D maybe TRBD1 (5 bases). The V end was cut by 6 bases, the J end by 3 bases, with 11 bases between. CDR1 and CDR2 from the germline V gene are MDHEN and SYDVKM. The CDR3 is made up of 13 amino acids. This chain's CDR3 is CASSTDTDYGYTF. The CDR3 DNA sequence: TGTGCCAGCAGCACGGACACGGACTATGGCTACACCTTC.

The J gene is TRBJ2-1, the V gene TRBV27, with a tentative D call TRBD2 (7 bases). The CDR3 loop spans 15 amino acids. In germline, CDR1 is MNHEY, CDR2 SMNVEV (reference sequence). Trimming removed 3 bases from V and 4 bases from J, with 13 bases in between. CDR3 DNA: TGTGCCAGCAGTTTCGGGGGCGGGGGTTACAATGAGCAGTTCTTC. Translation gives CASSFGGGGYNEQFF.

V and J are TRBV5-8 and TRBJ2-5; D might be TRBD2 (5 bases). The CDR3 totals 17 residues. V was trimmed by 3 bases and J by 3 bases, leaving 21 bases between them. CDR1 SGHTS and CDR2 YDEGEE come from the germline V gene. The CDR3 protein is CASSSGRLAYPKETQYF. For the CDR3, the DNA is TGTGCCAGCAGCTCGGGGAGATTAGCCTACCCGAAAGAGACCCAGTACTTC.

The J gene is TRBJ2-2, the V gene TRBV4-3; weak D call: TRBD1 (6 bases). Between the trimmed V and J ends, which lost 2 bases and 5 bases, there was a span of 9 bases. This CDR3 region has 14 residues. CDR1 LGHNA and CDR2 YSLEER come from the germline V gene. Here the CDR3 reads CASSQWTDTGELFF. In DNA, the CDR3 is TGCGCCAGCAGCCAATGGACAGATACCGGGGAGCTGTTTTTT.

The chain combines TRBV7-8 with TRBJ1-2; 7 bases align to TRBD1. CDR3 length equals 15 residues. CDR1 and CDR2 (germline): SGHVS, FQNEAQ. Unmatched junction bases numbered 8, after V lost 7 bases and J lost 0 bases. CDR3 region: CASTVTGVPNYGYTF. For the CDR3, the DNA is TGTGCCAGCACCGTTACAGGGGTTCCTAACTATGGCTACACCTTC.

Notes on this clone: The sample holds other DNA sequences that translate to the same CDR3. The J gene is TRBJ2-3, the V gene TRBV11-1, with 7 bases identical to TRBD1. Germline CDR1 reads SGHAT; CDR2 reads FQDESV (reference sequence). The CDR3 is 16 residues long. The V gene end was trimmed by 5 bases and the J gene end by 0 bases; junction bases not matched to a gene: 8. Here the CDR3 reads CASSQRQGASTDTQYF. The DNA of the CDR3 is TGTGCCAGCAGCCAACGACAGGGTGCTAGCACAGATACGCAGTATTTT.

As to this clone: The CDR3 end shows no conserved phenylalanine or tryptophan, and so a read error is likely. This chain uses TRBV6-5 with TRBJ1-2; D ambiguous. CDR3 length: 15 residues. Trimming took off 0 bases at V and 7 bases at J, with 15 bases between the two ends. CDR1 and CDR2 (germline): MNHEY, SVGAGI. CDR3 DNA sequence: TGTGCCAGCAGTTACTCAAGTGTTTCACGGGGTGGCTACACCTGC. This translates into CASSYSSVSRGGYTC.

The V gene is TRBV4-1, the J gene TRBJ2-1; the match to TRBD1 covers 8 bases. CDR1 MGHRA and CDR2 YSYEKL come from the germline V gene. This CDR3 has 15 residues. With 3 bases clipped from V and 6 bases from J, the junction kept 7 bases outside the gene matches. CDR3 loop: CASSQTATGVNEQFF. CDR3 DNA: TGCGCCAGCAGCCAGACCGCGACAGGGGTCAATGAGCAGTTCTTC.